The entry that follows covers one T cell receptor beta chain sequence. The data originate from a study of blood T cell repertoires in COVID-19. Study context: Sources were T cells, B-cell-depleted T cells, or PBMCs; the material itself was cDNA or gDNA.

Per the original data handling: Nucleated cell counts were estimated from reference gene primer amplification. Method: immunoSEQ multiplex PCR; TCRdb's copy keeps in-frame clones and lacks some. V and J calls and clone size follow that table, whereas D and trimming were derived from the DNA. The sample consists of 95,000 to 150,000 clones, roughly 82% of them appearing once. Sequencing input: peripheral blood. The receptor comes from a human donor in a cohort sampled during active COVID-19.

This chain's CDR3 is CASSQEHTGPGANVLTF. CDR3 in DNA: TGCGCCAGCAGCCAAGAGCATACAGGGCCTGGGGCCAACGTCCTGACTTTC. This rearrangement joins TRBV4-3 to TRBJ2-6, with D possibly TRBD1 on 6 matching bases. Germline V CDR1 and CDR2: LGHNA, YSLEER. Trimming removed 0 bases from V and 2 bases from J, with 11 bases in between. CDR3 size: 17 residues.